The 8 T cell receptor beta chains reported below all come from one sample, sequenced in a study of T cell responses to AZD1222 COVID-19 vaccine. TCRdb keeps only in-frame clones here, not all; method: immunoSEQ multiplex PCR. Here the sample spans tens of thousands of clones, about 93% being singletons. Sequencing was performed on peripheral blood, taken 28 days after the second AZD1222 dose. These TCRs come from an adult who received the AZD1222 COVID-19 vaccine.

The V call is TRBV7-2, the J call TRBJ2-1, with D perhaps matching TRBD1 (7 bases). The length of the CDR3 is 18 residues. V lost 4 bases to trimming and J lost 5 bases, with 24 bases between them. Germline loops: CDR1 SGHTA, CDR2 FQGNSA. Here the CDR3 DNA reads TGTGCCAGCAGCTCCCGAATGCGGACAGGAGGGGCTAACAATGAGCAGTTCTTC. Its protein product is CASSSRMRTGGANNEQFF.

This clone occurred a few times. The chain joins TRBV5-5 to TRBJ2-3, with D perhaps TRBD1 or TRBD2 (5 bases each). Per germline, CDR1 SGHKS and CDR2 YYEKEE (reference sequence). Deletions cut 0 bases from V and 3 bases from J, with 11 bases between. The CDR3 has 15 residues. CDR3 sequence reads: CASSLEAGRTDTQYF. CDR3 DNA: TGTGCCAGCAGCTTGGAGGCAGGGAGAACAGATACGCAGTATTTT.

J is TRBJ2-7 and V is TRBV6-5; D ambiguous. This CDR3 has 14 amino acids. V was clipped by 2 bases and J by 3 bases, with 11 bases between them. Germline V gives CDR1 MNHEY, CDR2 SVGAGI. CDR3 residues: CASSYSNYRYEQYF. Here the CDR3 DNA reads TGTGCCAGCAGTTACAGCAACTACCGCTACGAGCAGTACTTC.

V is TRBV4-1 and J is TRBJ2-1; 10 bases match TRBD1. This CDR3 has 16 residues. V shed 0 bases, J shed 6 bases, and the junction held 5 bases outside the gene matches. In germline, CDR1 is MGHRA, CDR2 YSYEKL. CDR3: CASSQEGQGPLNEQFF. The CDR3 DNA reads TGCGCCAGCAGCCAAGAGGGACAGGGGCCCCTCAATGAGCAGTTCTTC.

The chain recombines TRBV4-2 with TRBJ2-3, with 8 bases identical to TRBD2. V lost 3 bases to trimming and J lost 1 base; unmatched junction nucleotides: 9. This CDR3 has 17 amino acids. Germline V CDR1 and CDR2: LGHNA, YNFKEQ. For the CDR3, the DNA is TGTGCCAGCAGCCAGGCTCCAAACGGGGGGGGCACAGATACGCAGTATTTT. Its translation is CASSQAPNGGGTDTQYF.

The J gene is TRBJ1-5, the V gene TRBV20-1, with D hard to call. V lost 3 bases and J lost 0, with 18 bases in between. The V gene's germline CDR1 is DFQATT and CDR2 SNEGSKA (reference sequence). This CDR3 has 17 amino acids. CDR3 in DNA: TGCAGTGCTAGTTTCGTCTCAAGACTCTATAGCAATCAGCCCCAGCATTTT. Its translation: CSASFVSRLYSNQPQHF.

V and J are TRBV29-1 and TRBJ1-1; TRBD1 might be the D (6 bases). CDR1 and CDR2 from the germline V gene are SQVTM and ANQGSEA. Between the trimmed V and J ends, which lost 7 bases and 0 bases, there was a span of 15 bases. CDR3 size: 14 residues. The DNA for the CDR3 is TGCAGCGCTCGACAGGTTGTGGTGAACACTGAAGCTTTCTTT. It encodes CSARQVVVNTEAFF.

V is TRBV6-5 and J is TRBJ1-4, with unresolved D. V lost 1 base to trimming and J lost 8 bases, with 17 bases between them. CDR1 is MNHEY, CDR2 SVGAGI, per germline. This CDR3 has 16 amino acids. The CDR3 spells CASSYYYWVGVEKLFF. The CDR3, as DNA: TGTGCCAGCAGTTACTACTATTGGGTTGGGGTGGAAAAACTGTTTTTT.